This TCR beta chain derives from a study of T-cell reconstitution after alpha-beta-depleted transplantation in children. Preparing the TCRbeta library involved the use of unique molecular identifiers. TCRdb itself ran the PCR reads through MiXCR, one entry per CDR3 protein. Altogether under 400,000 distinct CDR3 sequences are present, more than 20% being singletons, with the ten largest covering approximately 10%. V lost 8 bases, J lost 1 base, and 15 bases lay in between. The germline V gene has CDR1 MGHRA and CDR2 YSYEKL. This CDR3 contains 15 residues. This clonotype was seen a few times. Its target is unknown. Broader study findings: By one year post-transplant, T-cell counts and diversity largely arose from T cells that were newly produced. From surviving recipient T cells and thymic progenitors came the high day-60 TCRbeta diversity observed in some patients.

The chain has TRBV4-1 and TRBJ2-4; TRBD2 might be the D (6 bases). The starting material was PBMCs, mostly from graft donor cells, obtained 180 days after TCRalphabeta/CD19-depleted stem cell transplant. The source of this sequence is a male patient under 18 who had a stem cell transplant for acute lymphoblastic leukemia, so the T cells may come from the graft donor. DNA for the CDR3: TGCGCCAGCTCCGGTTTCGGGGGTGCCAAAAACATTCAGTACTTC. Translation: CASSGFGGAKNIQYF.